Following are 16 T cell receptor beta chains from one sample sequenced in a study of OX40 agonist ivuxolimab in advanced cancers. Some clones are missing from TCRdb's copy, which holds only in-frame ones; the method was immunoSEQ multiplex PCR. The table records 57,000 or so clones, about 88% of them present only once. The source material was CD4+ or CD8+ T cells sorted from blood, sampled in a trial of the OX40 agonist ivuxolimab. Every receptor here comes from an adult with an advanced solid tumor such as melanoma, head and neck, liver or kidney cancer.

DNA of the CDR3: TGTGCCTGGAGTGTACCCACTGGGGCCAACGTCCTGACTTTC. Amino acid sequence: CAWSVPTGANVLTF. This chain joins TRBV30 and TRBJ2-6; D is ambiguous. The CDR3 runs to 14 residues. Deletions cut 0 bases from V and 2 bases from J, with 5 bases between. CDR1 is GTSNPN, CDR2 SVGIG, per germline (reference sequence).

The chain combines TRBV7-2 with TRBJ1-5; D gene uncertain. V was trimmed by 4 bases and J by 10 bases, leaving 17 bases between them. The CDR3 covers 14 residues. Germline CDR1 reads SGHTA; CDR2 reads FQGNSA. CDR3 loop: CASSSGSGERPQHF. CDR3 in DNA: TGTGCCAGCAGCTCGGGATCAGGTGAACGTCCCCAGCATTTT.

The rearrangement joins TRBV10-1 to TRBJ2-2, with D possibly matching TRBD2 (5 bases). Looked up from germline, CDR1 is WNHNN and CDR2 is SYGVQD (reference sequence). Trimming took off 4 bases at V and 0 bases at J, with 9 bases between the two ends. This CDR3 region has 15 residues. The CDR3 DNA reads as TGCGCCAGCAGTGGAGGAGGAGCGAACACCGGGGAGCTGTTTTTT. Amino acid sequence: CASSGGGANTGELFF.

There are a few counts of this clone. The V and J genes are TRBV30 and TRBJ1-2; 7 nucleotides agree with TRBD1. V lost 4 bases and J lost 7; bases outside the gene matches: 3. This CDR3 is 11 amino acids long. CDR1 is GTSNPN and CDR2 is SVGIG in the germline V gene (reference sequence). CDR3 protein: CAWKKGAGYTF. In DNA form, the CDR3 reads TGTGCCTGGAAAAAGGGGGCTGGCTACACCTTC. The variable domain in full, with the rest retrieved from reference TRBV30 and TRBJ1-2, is SQTIHQWPATLVQPVGSPLSLECTVEGTSNPNLYWYRQAAGRGLQLLFYSVGIGQISSEVPQNLSASRPQDRQFILSSKKLLLSDSGFYLCAWKKGAGYTFGSGTRLTVV.

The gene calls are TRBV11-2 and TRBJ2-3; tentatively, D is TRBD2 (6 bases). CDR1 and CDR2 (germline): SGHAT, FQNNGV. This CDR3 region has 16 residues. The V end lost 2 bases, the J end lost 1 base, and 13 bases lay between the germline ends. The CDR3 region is CASSLRRESRTDTQYF. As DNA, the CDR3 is TGTGCCAGCAGCTTACGCCGGGAGAGCCGCACAGATACGCAGTATTTT.

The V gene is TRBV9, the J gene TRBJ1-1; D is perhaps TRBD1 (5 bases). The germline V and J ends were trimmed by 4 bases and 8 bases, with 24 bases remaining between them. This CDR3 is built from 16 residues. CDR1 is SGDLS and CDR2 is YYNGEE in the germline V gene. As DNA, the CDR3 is TGTGCCAGCAGCCTTGACGGGACCCTCATCCGGGGCGAAGCTTTCTTT. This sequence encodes CASSLDGTLIRGEAFF.

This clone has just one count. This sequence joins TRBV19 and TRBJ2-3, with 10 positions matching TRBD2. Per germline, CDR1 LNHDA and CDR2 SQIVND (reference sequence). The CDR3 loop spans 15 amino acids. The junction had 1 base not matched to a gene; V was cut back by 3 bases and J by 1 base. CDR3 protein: CASSIGLAGTDTQYF. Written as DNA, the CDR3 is TGTGCCAGTAGTATCGGACTAGCGGGCACAGATACGCAGTATTTT.

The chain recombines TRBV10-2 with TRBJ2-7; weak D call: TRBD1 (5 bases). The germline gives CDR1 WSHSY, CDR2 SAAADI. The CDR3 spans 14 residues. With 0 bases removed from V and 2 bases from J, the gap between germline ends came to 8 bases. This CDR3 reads CASSESIGAYEQYF. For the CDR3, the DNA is TGCGCCAGCAGTGAGTCGATAGGGGCCTACGAGCAGTACTTC.

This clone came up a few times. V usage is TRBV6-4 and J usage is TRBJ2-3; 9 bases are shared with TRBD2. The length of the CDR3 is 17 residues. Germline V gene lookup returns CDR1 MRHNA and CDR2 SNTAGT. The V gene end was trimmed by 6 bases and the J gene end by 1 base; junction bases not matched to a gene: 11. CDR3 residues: CASRSSGRNVGTDTQYF. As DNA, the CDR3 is TGTGCCAGCAGATCAAGCGGGAGGAATGTAGGCACAGATACGCAGTATTTT.

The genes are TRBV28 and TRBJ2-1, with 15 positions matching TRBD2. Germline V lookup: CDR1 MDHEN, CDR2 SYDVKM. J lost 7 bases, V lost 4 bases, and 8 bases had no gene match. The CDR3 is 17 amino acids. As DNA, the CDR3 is TGTGCCAGCAGTTCCGGACTAGCGGGAGGGTTTGGGAATGAGCAGTTCTTC. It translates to CASSSGLAGGFGNEQFF.

DNA of the CDR3: TGTGCCAGCAGTGAATCGACAGGGCTCTACGAGCAGTACTTC. Its protein is CASSESTGLYEQYF. V and J are TRBV6-1 and TRBJ2-7, with 7 bases lining up with TRBD1. The CDR3 covers 14 residues. V was clipped by 2 bases and J by 3 bases; unmatched bases: 4. The germline V gene has CDR1 MNHNS and CDR2 SASEGT.

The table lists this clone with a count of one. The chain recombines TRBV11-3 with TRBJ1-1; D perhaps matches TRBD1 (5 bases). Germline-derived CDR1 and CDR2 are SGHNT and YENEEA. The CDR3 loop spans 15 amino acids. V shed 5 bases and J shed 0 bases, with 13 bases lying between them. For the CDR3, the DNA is TGTGCCAGCAGCGGGACGGCTCCTCTGAACACTGAAGCTTTCTTT. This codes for CASSGTAPLNTEAFF. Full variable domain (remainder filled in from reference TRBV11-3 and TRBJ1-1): EAGVVQSPRYKIIEKKQPVAFWCNPISGHNTLYWYLQNLGQGPELLIRYENEEAVDDSQLPKDRFSAERLKGVDSTLKIQPAELGDSAVYLCASSGTAPLNTEAFFGQGTRLTVV.

CDR3 residues: CASSLSTGGEQETQYF. In nucleotides, the CDR3 is TGTGCCAGCAGCCTTTCGACAGGCGGGGAGCAAGAGACCCAGTACTTC. The V and J genes are TRBV28 and TRBJ2-5; D is perhaps TRBD1 or TRBD2 (6 bases each). Per germline, CDR1 MDHEN and CDR2 SYDVKM. The length of the CDR3 is 16 residues. Trimming removed 6 bases at V and 2 bases at J, with 19 bases between.

The CDR3 DNA reads as TGTGCCACCGCACCCGCTAGTACGGTCCACAATGAGCAGTTCTTC. Translating it yields CATAPASTVHNEQFF. V is TRBV2 and J is TRBJ2-1; D gene ambiguous. The length of the CDR3 is 15 residues. The germline CDR1 and CDR2 sequences are SNHLY and FYNNEI. Between the trimmed V and J ends, which lost 10 bases and 5 bases, there was a span of 21 bases. The complete variable domain, with remaining parts taken from reference TRBV2 and TRBJ2-1, reads EPEVTQTPSHQVTQMGQEVILRCVPISNHLYFYWYRQILGQKVEFLVSFYNNEISEKSEIFDDQFSVERPDGSNFTLKIRSTKLEDSAMYFCATAPASTVHNEQFFGPGTRLTVL.

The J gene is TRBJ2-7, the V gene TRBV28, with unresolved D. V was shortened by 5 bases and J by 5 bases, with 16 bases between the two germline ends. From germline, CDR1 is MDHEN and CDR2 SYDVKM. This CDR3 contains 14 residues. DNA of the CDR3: TGTGCCAGCAGTCGCGAACCCCTTGGGGACGAGCAGTACTTC. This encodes CASSREPLGDEQYF.

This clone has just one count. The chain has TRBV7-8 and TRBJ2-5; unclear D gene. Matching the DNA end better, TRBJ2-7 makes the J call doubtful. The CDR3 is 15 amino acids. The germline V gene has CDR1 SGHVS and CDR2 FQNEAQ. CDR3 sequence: CASSLAGIPYYEQYF. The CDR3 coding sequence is TGTGCCAGCAGCTTAGCGGGGATCCCCTACTACGAGCAGTACTTC.